Listed here is a single TCR beta chain. This sample stems from a study of cytomegalovirus exposure and HLA in healthy donors. Primers included in the PCR were 60 Vbeta and 13 Jbeta primers. Assay used: immunoSEQ multiplex PCR; TCRdb lists only in-frame clones, some missing. The sample lists some 190,000 clones; 79% were seen once. The V and J ends lost 3 bases and 1 base, in that order; junction bases with no gene match: 8. Per the germline V gene, CDR1 is LGHNA and CDR2 is YSLEER. There are 16 residues in the CDR3. The TCR comes from a woman between 18 and 29 years old in good health and CMV-seronegative. Sequencing input: PBMCs. J is TRBJ2-7 and V is TRBV4-3; 8 bases fit TRBD1. This chain's CDR3 is CASSQSWDRNSYEQYF. DNA of the CDR3: TGCGCCAGCAGCCAGTCCTGGGACAGGAATTCCTACGAGCAGTACTTC.